This entry lists 10 T cell receptor beta chains sequenced from one sample in a study of response to subunit inactivated influenza vaccine. TCRdb analysed the RT-PCR reads with MiXCR anew, one entry per CDR3 protein. This table has hundreds of thousands of distinct CDR3 sequences, approximately 15% appearing once. This sample comprised PBMCs from blood, obtained 14 days before vaccination. All receptors come from a middle-aged man who received an inactivated influenza vaccine.

This clonotype was recorded many times. The CDR3 region is CASSQPGETQYF. The DNA for the CDR3 is TGTGCCAGCAGCCAACCCGGGGAGACCCAGTACTTC. The chain is built from TRBV4-2 and TRBJ2-5, with D uncertain. This CDR3 has 12 residues. Germline V CDR1 and CDR2: LGHNA, YNFKEQ. V shed 2 bases and J shed 5 bases, with 6 bases lying between them.

V gene TRBV2 combines with J gene TRBJ2-7; perhaps D is TRBD1 or TRBD2 (5 bases each). The V end lost 5 bases, the J end lost 7 bases, and 15 bases lay between the germline ends. The CDR3 contains 13 residues. Per the germline V gene, CDR1 is SNHLY and CDR2 is FYNNEI. The CDR3 region has the DNA TGTGCCAGCAGTAAGGGACGCCTAGAGGAGCAGTACTTC. This sequence encodes CASSKGRLEEQYF.

V usage is TRBV7-9 and J usage is TRBJ2-1, with 7 bases matching TRBD1. The CDR3 extends over 15 amino acids. The V and J ends lost 5 bases and 5 bases, in that order; junction bases with no gene match: 9. The germline V gene has CDR1 SEHNR and CDR2 FQNEAQ (reference sequence). The DNA for the CDR3 is TGTGCCAGCAGCCCCCAGGGGGTTGGGGACAATGAGCAGTTCTTC. Translating it yields CASSPQGVGDNEQFF.

This clonotype was found a few times. The rearrangement links TRBV9 to TRBJ2-5; D is unresolved. There are 14 residues in the CDR3. Germline CDR1 is SGDLS and CDR2 is YYNGEE. V was clipped by 0 bases and J by 1 base, with 7 bases between them. CDR3 loop: CASSVGNTQETQYF. Here the CDR3 DNA reads TGTGCCAGCAGCGTAGGGAACACCCAAGAGACCCAGTACTTC.

Only a few counts were recorded for this clonotype. This rearrangement joins TRBV20-1 to TRBJ1-5; perhaps TRBD1 as D (5 bases). V shed 4 bases and J shed 0 bases, with 10 bases lying between them. Looked up from germline, CDR1 is DFQATT and CDR2 is SNEGSKA (reference sequence). The CDR3 spans 14 residues. The CDR3 loop is CSAMDTASNQPQHF. In nucleotides, the CDR3 is TGCAGTGCTATGGACACCGCTAGCAATCAGCCCCAGCATTTT.

The V and J genes are TRBV6-1 and TRBJ1-2; tentatively, D is TRBD1 (6 bases). The germline CDR1 and CDR2 sequences are MNHNS and SASEGT. The CDR3 runs 14 residues. V lost 5 bases, J lost 3 bases, and 13 bases lay in between. The CDR3 here is CASSRAGEDYGYTF. CDR3 DNA sequence: TGTGCCAGCAGTAGGGCAGGGGAGGACTATGGCTACACCTTC.

This clonotype has just a few counts. This rearrangement joins TRBV28 to TRBJ2-7; 8 bases fit TRBD1. V was clipped by 3 bases and J by 4 bases; unmatched bases: 5. CDR3 length: 14 residues. The germline V gene has CDR1 MDHEN and CDR2 SYDVKM. CDR3 region: CASSLTGVRYEQYF. CDR3 in DNA: TGTGCCAGCAGTTTGACAGGGGTCAGATACGAGCAGTACTTC.

This sequence joins TRBV28 and TRBJ2-1; 7 bases align to TRBD1. Germline CDR1 and CDR2: MDHEN and SYDVKM. The CDR3 has 19 amino acids. Trimming at V came to 6 bases and at J to 0 bases, leaving 17 bases not matched to a gene. The CDR3 nucleotides read TGTGCCAGCAGCCCCTATGGACTTGGGACAGCGAGCTCCTACAATGAGCAGTTCTTC. Encoded protein: CASSPYGLGTASSYNEQFF.

This clonotype has at least ten counts. The chain combines TRBV19 with TRBJ1-5, with D possibly being TRBD1 (5 bases). This CDR3 has 13 amino acids. Germline V gene data show CDR1 as LNHDA and CDR2 as SQIVND (reference sequence). V dropped 3 bases and J dropped 6 bases, with 9 bases sitting between them. Here the CDR3 DNA reads TGTGCCAGTAGTATGGAGCAGGGTCAGCCCCAGCATTTT. Its protein product is CASSMEQGQPQHF.

The sample holds a few counts of this clonotype. The J gene is TRBJ2-1, the V gene TRBV5-1, with 14 bases fitting TRBD2. The ends lost 4 bases at V and 0 bases at J; junction bases unmatched: 12. The length of the CDR3 is 20 residues. Germline CDR1 SGHRS, CDR2 YFSETQ. Written as DNA, the CDR3 is TGCGCCAGCAGCGCAGACAGAGGGACTAGCGGGAGATCCTCCTACAATGAGCAGTTCTTC. As protein: CASSADRGTSGRSSYNEQFF.